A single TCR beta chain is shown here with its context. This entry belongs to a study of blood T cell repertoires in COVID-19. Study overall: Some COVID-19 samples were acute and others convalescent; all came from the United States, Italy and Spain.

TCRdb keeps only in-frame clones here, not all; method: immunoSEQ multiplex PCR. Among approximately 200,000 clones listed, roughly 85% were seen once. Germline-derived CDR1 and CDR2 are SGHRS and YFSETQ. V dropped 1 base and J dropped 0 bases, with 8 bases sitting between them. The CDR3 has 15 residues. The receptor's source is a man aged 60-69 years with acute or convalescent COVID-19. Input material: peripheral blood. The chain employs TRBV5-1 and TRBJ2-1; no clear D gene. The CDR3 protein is CASSLLPGSYNEQFF. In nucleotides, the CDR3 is TGCGCCAGCAGCTTGTTACCGGGCTCCTACAATGAGCAGTTCTTC.